This T cell receptor (beta chain) was recorded in a study of blood T cell repertoires in COVID-19 (TCRdb year 2020). About the study as a whole: Samples from collaborators originated in the United States, Italy and Spain and spanned both the acute and convalescent phases of COVID-19. The repertoires were released in a freely available public database meant as a resource for research on the immune response to SARS-CoV-2. The prospective study material was composed of cDNA or gDNA derived from T cells, B-cell-depleted T cells, or PBMCs. The dataset comprised deeply sampled blood TCRbeta repertoires from subjects exposed to, actively infected with, or recovered from COVID-19. Where HLA class I and class II types were available, the types were taken from metadata supplied by the sample provider, not from assay-based typing. Samples came from the ongoing ImmuneRACE study (first 160 participants) plus 1,254 subjects from 6 global collaborators. A de-identified subject ID, COVID-19 status, age in years and sex were almost always included in the sample metadata. What the study reported, not specific to this receptor: The amount of clinical and demographic metadata varied by source and participant and was provided uncurated.

This clone was observed a few times. What this receptor recognizes is not known. No qualities accompany the bases; no much larger clone lies one base away. TCRbeta CDR3 regions were amplified from genomic DNA by means of the immunoSEQ Assay, a bias-controlled multiplex PCR. The source study handled its data this way. The number of nucleated cells in each sample was estimated from the amplification of reference gene primers within the assay. To quantify the absolute abundance of each unique TCRbeta CDR3 rearrangement, sequence reads were collapsed and filtered. For each sample, productive Simpson clonality was calculated by taking the square root of Simpson's diversity index across productive rearrangements. In TCRdb, the immuneACCESS table is reduced to in-frame sequences with V and J assigned. These tables do not hold every clone; where another copy was compared, an unresolved V gene accounts for under half, and the others remain unexplained. The V and J calls and clone size come from that table; D and trimming were worked out from the DNA. Across this sample there are more than 50,000 clones, with around 89% seen only once. Approximately 13% of the sample goes to the ten largest clones.

Taken from the germline V gene, the CDR1 and CDR2 loops are MDHEN and SYDVKM. The cysteine opens and the phenylalanine closes a CDR3 of 14 amino acids. CDR3 DNA only is kept here, 42 bases in frame from base 1. V was cut back by 6 bases and J by 1 base, leaving a gap of 13 bases between them. Each collaborating institution followed its own protocols to collect whole blood in K2EDTA tubes. For TCRbeta analysis, collaborators shipped samples as frozen whole blood, isolated PBMCs, or DNA extracted from either of those sample types. The specimen was peripheral blood. The clonotype originates from a man aged 55 to 70 with active COVID-19. This sequence uses TRBV28 and TRBJ2-7; the D segment could be TRBD1, given 5 matching bases. The CDR3 region reads CASSLPRQSYEQYF. At the DNA level, the sequence is TGTGCCAGCAGCCTTCCCCGACAGTCCTACGAGCAGTACTTC. The entire variable domain, with the stretches around the CDR3 drawn from the reference TRBV28 and TRBJ2-7 proteins, is DVKVTQSSRYLVKRTGEKVFLECVQDMDHENMFWYRQDPGLGLRLIYFSYDVKMKEKGDIPEGYSVSREKKERFSLILESASTNQTSMYLCASSLPRQSYEQYFGPGTRLTVT.